Listed below are T cell receptor beta chains from one sample, sequenced in a study of cytomegalovirus exposure and HLA in healthy donors. Assay used: immunoSEQ multiplex PCR; TCRdb lists only in-frame clones, some missing. The sample has approximately 120,000 clones; 17% are singletons. The sample was PBMCs. These receptors all come from a female donor in good health and CMV-seropositive. The CDR3 runs from the conserved cysteine through the conserved F or W. The D gene is left open where the match is weak. Expanded clones get a size class; other rows say once, few or many, or leave the size out.

clone_size j_call v_call d_call cdr3_nt cdr3_aa
few TRBJ1-2 TRBV20-1 TRBD1 TGCAGTGCAGCAGGGGGAAGAGGCTACACCTTC CSAAGGRGYTF
NA TRBJ1-4 TRBV25-1 NA TGTGCCAGCAGTGAATTTAACAGAGCCTTTGCAACTAATGAAAAACTGTTTTTT CASSEFNRAFATNEKLFF
NA TRBJ2-4 TRBV28 NA TGTGCCAGCAGTTTTTCGTCTCTAGCCAAAAACATTCAGTACTTC CASSFSSLAKNIQYF
NA TRBJ1-4 TRBV28 NA TGTGCCAGCAGTTTTGGGGGAACAGGGTTCGGAGAAAAACTGTTTTTT CASSFGGTGFGEKLFF
NA TRBJ1-3 TRBV6-5 NA TGTGCCAGCAGTCGCTTTGACAACTCTGGAAACACCATATATTTT CASSRFDNSGNTIYF
NA TRBJ2-1 TRBV6-1 NA TGTGCCAGCAGTGAGGGGCCCTTGTTGACCTACAATGAGCAGTTCTTC CASSEGPLLTYNEQFF
few TRBJ1-3 TRBV19 NA TGTGCCAGTTCGTCGGGGGGCAGAAACACCATATATTTT CASSSGGRNTIYF
few TRBJ2-5 TRBV28 NA TGTGCCAGCAGCCGTAAAGAGACCCAGTACTTC CASSRKETQYF
NA TRBJ1-4 TRBV28 NA TGTGCCAGCAGCAATTACAGGAATAATGAAAAACTGTTTTTT CASSNYRNNEKLFF
few TRBJ1-1 TRBV28 NA TGTGCCAGCAGTTCTCAGCGGGTAACTGAAGCTTTCTTT CASSSQRVTEAFF
NA TRBJ2-7 TRBV2 NA TGTGCCAGCGGGGGGTCCGGCTACGAGCAGTACTTC CASGGSGYEQYF
NA TRBJ1-6 TRBV6-5 NA TGTGCCAGCAGTTACGACTGGAGCTCCTATAATTCACCCCTCCACTTT CASSYDWSSYNSPLHF
once TRBJ2-3 TRBV5-1 NA TGCGCCAGCAGCTTGGGACAGGCCGTTGCAGATACGCAGTATTTT CASSLGQAVADTQYF
NA TRBJ2-1 TRBV5-4 NA TGTGCCAGCAGCTTGGCCCGGAGCGGTAAAATTTACAATGAGCAGTTCTTC CASSLARSGKIYNEQFF
NA TRBJ2-3 TRBV5-4 NA TGTGCCAGCAGCTTGGATGGTGGCTTTAGCACAGATACGCAGTATTTT CASSLDGGFSTDTQYF
NA TRBJ2-1 TRBV5-1 NA TGCGCCAGCAGCTTGCAGGGCAATGAGCAGTTCTTC CASSLQGNEQFF
NA TRBJ1-6 TRBV2 NA TGTGCCAGCGCGCAGGAAGTTTCACCCCTCCACTTT CASAQEVSPLHF
NA TRBJ1-1 TRBV27 NA TGTGCCAGCAGGGTACGGGTAATGAACACTGAAGCTTTCTTT CASRVRVMNTEAFF
NA TRBJ2-7 TRBV5-6 NA TGTGCCAGCAGCTTGGCTTCAGGGCTGACCTCCTACGAGCAGTACTTC CASSLASGLTSYEQYF
few TRBJ1-6 TRBV28 NA TGTGCCAGAAGAATTACAGGGAATTCACCCCTCCACTTT CARRITGNSPLHF
NA TRBJ1-3 TRBV6-5 NA TGTGCCAGTTGGAGATTTGAAGGAAACACCATATATTTT CASWRFEGNTIYF
few TRBJ2-3 TRBV7-9 TRBD2 TGTGCCAGCAGCTTAAAGCCGGTAGCGGGAGCGGTTTCAGATACGCAGTATTTT CASSLKPVAGAVSDTQYF
few TRBJ2-5 TRBV7-9 NA TGTGCCAGCAGCTATATCTCGGGGGAGACCCAGTACTTC CASSYISGETQYF
NA TRBJ2-3 TRBV19 NA TGTGCCAGTAAGGGCGGGCACCCTGTGACTAGCACAGATACGCAGTATTTT CASKGGHPVTSTDTQYF
NA TRBJ2-7 TRBV28 NA TGTGCCAGCAGTTTAGGGGGCCAGCTCTTTCCCTACTACGAGCAGTACTTC CASSLGGQLFPYYEQYF